Listed here is a single T cell receptor (beta chain). Its antigen remains unidentified. The data belong to a study of PD-1 blockade in classical Hodgkin lymphoma. No patient escaped relapse after autologous stem cell transplantation, and brentuximab vedotin exposure varied. The investigators isolated CD8+ T cells from thawed PBMCs using magnetic negative selection. Germline V gene data show CDR1 as SEHNR and CDR2 as FQNEAQ (reference sequence). This CDR3 region has 13 residues. V lost 1 base and J 4 bases, leaving 7 bases between the germline ends. Regarding the study as a whole: Reports described newly diagnosed patients as having lower baseline TCR diversity than healthy donors. Complete responders' diversity at baseline resembled that of newly diagnosed patients. By C4D1, CD4+ diversity increased significantly, especially in complete responders.

Sequencing was performed with immunoSEQ multiplex PCR; in TCRdb, only in-frame clones are kept and a portion is missing. The profile shows roughly 5,600 clones, 65% to 85% of them singletons. This clonotype was obtained from a human donor with classical Hodgkin lymphoma. The material was CD8+ T cells from blood, obtained at baseline. The genes are TRBV7-9 and TRBJ2-5, with D unclear. The CDR3 spells CASSLERTETQYF. The DNA of the CDR3 is TGTGCCAGCAGCTTAGAGAGGACAGAGACCCAGTACTTC.